Presented here are 22 T cell receptor beta chains from one specimen sequenced in a study of blood T cell repertoires in COVID-19. Sequencing used immunoSEQ multiplex PCR; TCRdb keeps in-frame clones, though not all of them. The data contain 310,000 or so clones, around 87% of them singletons. Sequenced material: peripheral blood. The receptors come from a man aged 65 to 85 with acute or convalescent COVID-19.

V and J are TRBV13 and TRBJ1-1, with D possibly matching TRBD1 (5 bases). Germline V gene sequence: CDR1 PRHDT, CDR2 FYEKMQ (reference sequence). V lost 5 bases, J lost 1 base, and 11 bases lay in between. This CDR3 is 14 amino acids long. The CDR3 protein is CASSRDWANTEAFF. The CDR3 coding sequence is TGTGCCAGCAGCCGGGACTGGGCGAACACTGAAGCTTTCTTT. Full variable domain (outside the CDR3, taken from reference TRBV13 and TRBJ1-1): AAGVIQSPRHLIKEKRETATLKCYPIPRHDTVYWYQQGPGQDPQFLISFYEKMQSDKGSIPDRFSAQQFSDYHSELNMSSLELGDSALYFCASSRDWANTEAFFGQGTRLTVV.

This clone was recorded once. The V gene is TRBV27, the J gene TRBJ1-2; possible D gene TRBD1, 5 bases. From germline, CDR1 is MNHEY and CDR2 SMNVEV (reference sequence). V lost 6 bases, J lost 3 bases, and 14 bases lay in between. This CDR3 is built from 14 residues. This chain's CDR3 is CASRPTGGDYGYTF. The CDR3 nucleotides read TGTGCCAGCAGACCTACGGGGGGGGACTATGGCTACACCTTC.

The V call is TRBV28, the J call TRBJ1-5, with 10 bases that match TRBD1. The CDR3 has 15 amino acids. V lost 5 bases to trimming and J lost 5 bases; unmatched junction nucleotides: 6. The germline V gene has CDR1 MDHEN and CDR2 SYDVKM. The CDR3 nucleotides read TGTGCCAGCAGTCAGGGGGACAGGGGCGATCAGCCCCAGCATTTT. Protein: CASSQGDRGDQPQHF.

The rearrangement uses TRBV4-1 and TRBJ1-5, with 7 positions matching TRBD1. Per germline, CDR1 MGHRA and CDR2 YSYEKL. The CDR3 runs to 16 residues. The V segment lost 2 bases and the J segment 0 bases; nucleotides outside the gene matches: 4. CDR3 nucleotide sequence: TGCGCCAGCAGCCAACTTGGGACAGATAGCAATCAGCCCCAGCATTTT. Translation gives CASSQLGTDSNQPQHF.

This sequence joins TRBV12-3 or TRBV12-4 and TRBJ2-2, with D possibly being TRBD2 (6 bases). The CDR3 extends over 13 amino acids. The CDR3 protein is CGGARVDTGELFF. As DNA, the CDR3 is TGTGGCGGGGCCCGGGTTGACACCGGGGAGCTGTTTTTT.

This chain uses TRBV7-2 with TRBJ1-2, with a tentative D call TRBD1 (6 bases). Germline assignment: CDR1 SGHTA and CDR2 FQGNSA. The CDR3 loop spans 13 amino acids. Trimming removed 7 bases from V and 4 bases from J, with 13 bases in between. The CDR3 here is CASTQAGAYGYTF. The CDR3 coding sequence is TGTGCCAGCACCCAAGCAGGGGCCTATGGCTACACCTTC.

The chain uses TRBV18 and TRBJ2-5; D is perhaps TRBD1 (6 bases). From germline, CDR1 is KGHSH and CDR2 LQKENI. Trimming removed 4 bases from V and 2 bases from J, with 8 bases in between. This CDR3 is built from 13 residues. CDR3 sequence reads: CASSRGQQETQYF. The CDR3, as DNA: TGTGCCAGCTCACGTGGACAGCAAGAGACCCAGTACTTC. Complete variable domain (other parts from reference TRBV18 and TRBJ2-5): NAGVMQNPRHLVRRRGQEARLRCSPMKGHSHVYWYRQLPEEGLKFMVYLQKENIIDESGMPKERFSAEFPKEGPSILRIQQVVRGDSAAYFCASSRGQQETQYFGPGTRLLVL.

Remarks on this clone: This specimen includes other DNA sequences encoding the same CDR3. The V gene is TRBV30, the J gene TRBJ1-5; the D is unclear. V was trimmed by 2 bases and J by 2 bases, leaving 7 bases between them. The CDR3 has 13 residues. CDR1 and CDR2 (germline): GTSNPN, SVGIG (reference sequence). CDR3 sequence (DNA): TGTGCCTGGAGTCACCGGGGCAATCAGCCCCAGCATTTT. As protein: CAWSHRGNQPQHF.

The chain uses TRBV6-4 and TRBJ2-2, with 9 bases lining up with TRBD2. V was pared by 4 bases and J by 3 bases, with 12 bases of the junction left unmatched. The CDR3 is 18 residues long. Per the germline V gene, CDR1 is MRHNA and CDR2 is SNTAGT. In DNA, the CDR3 is TGTGCCAGCAGTGCCGCGGGGGGGCCCAGTTCGGACACCGGGGAGCTGTTTTTT. Its translation: CASSAAGGPSSDTGELFF.

The gene calls are TRBV5-1 and TRBJ2-2; TRBD1 agrees at 10 bases. Trimming at V came to 0 bases and at J to 5 bases, leaving 13 bases not matched to a gene. This CDR3 is 19 amino acids long. CDR1 is SGHRS, CDR2 YFSETQ, per germline. The CDR3, as DNA: TGCGCCAGCAGCTTGGTTGCCTTGAGGGGACAGGGGCAAACCGGGGAGCTGTTTTTT. Protein: CASSLVALRGQGQTGELFF. Full variable domain (outside the CDR3, taken from reference TRBV5-1 and TRBJ2-2): KAGVTQTPRYLIKTRGQQVTLSCSPISGHRSVSWYQQTPGQGLQFLFEYFSETQRNKGNFPGRFSGRQFSNSRSEMNVSTLELGDSALYLCASSLVALRGQGQTGELFFGEGSRLTVL.

The rearrangement joins TRBV7-8 to TRBJ2-5; D may be TRBD2 (7 bases). The CDR3 is 16 amino acids. The V and J ends lost 4 bases and 2 bases respectively, with 17 bases between them. Germline V CDR1 and CDR2: SGHVS, FQNEAQ. In nucleotides, the CDR3 is TGTGCCAGCAGCTGGGCCGGGGGGCAGAGGCAAGAGACCCAGTACTTC. Translating gives CASSWAGGQRQETQYF.

The chain carries TRBV3-1 (or the pseudogene TRBV3-2) and TRBJ1-2; a possible D gene is TRBD1 (6 bases). Trimming removed 0 bases at V and 7 bases at J, with 12 bases between. Germline values: CDR1 LGHDT, CDR2 YNNKEL (reference sequence). The CDR3 has 14 amino acids. In DNA form, the CDR3 reads TGTGCCAGCAGCCAAGACAGGGGTCGTGGTGGCTACACCTTC. This encodes CASSQDRGRGGYTF.

The rearrangement joins TRBV29-1 to TRBJ1-1; D perhaps matches TRBD1 (6 bases). V was clipped by 5 bases and J by 3 bases, with 13 bases between them. The CDR3 covers 13 residues. Per the germline V gene, CDR1 is SQVTM and CDR2 is ANQGSEA. The CDR3 here is CSVSRGGDTEAFF. Here the CDR3 DNA reads TGCAGCGTTTCTAGGGGGGGGGACACTGAAGCTTTCTTT. The entire variable domain, with the rest obtained from reference TRBV29-1 and TRBJ1-1, is as follows: SAVISQKPSRDICQRGTSLTIQCQVDSQVTMMFWYRQQPGQSLTLIATANQGSEATYESGFVIDKFPISRPNLTFSTLTVSNMSPEDSSIYLCSVSRGGDTEAFFGQGTRLTVV.

V and J are TRBV6-5 and TRBJ2-1; D ambiguous. V was trimmed by 6 bases and J by 0 bases, leaving 12 bases between them. The CDR3 is 15 residues long. Germline values: CDR1 MNHEY, CDR2 SVGAGI. In DNA, the CDR3 is TGTGCCAGCAGCCCCAGTTACAGCTCCTACAATGAGCAGTTCTTC. Its translation is CASSPSYSSYNEQFF.

The J gene is TRBJ2-5, the V gene TRBV10-1; TRBD2 aligns across 9 bases. V was pared by 4 bases and J by 1 base, with 4 bases of the junction left unmatched. Germline V CDR1 and CDR2: WNHNN, SYGVQD (reference sequence). This CDR3 region has 15 residues. The CDR3 loop reads CASSGLAGSQETQYF. CDR3 nucleotide sequence: TGCGCCAGCAGTGGGCTAGCGGGGTCCCAAGAGACCCAGTACTTC.

The chain combines TRBV6-5 with TRBJ2-1; 9 nucleotides line up with TRBD1. This CDR3 has 14 amino acids. V gave up 8 bases and J gave up 5 bases; unmatched junction bases: 7. Germline loops: CDR1 MNHEY, CDR2 SVGAGI. The DNA for the CDR3 is TGTGCCAGCCGGAACCGGGACAGGGACAATGAGCAGTTCTTC. Translated: CASRNRDRDNEQFF.

This chain joins TRBV6-6 and TRBJ2-1, with a weak D call TRBD2 (6 bases). The CDR3 has 16 residues. Trimming shortened V by 6 bases and J by 7 bases, and 22 bases separated the two germline ends. The germline V gene encodes CDR1 MNHNY and CDR2 SVGAGI (reference sequence). As DNA, the CDR3 is TGTGCCAGCAGACTTAGCGGAGCTCCCCCGGGGAATGAGCAGTTCTTC. Its translation: CASRLSGAPPGNEQFF.

V is TRBV19 and J is TRBJ2-3; D ambiguous. V lost 3 bases to trimming and J lost 3 bases, with 10 bases between them. Germline V gene lookup returns CDR1 LNHDA and CDR2 SQIVND (reference sequence). The CDR3 contains 14 residues. CDR3 residues: CASSINQLTDTQYF. CDR3 sequence (DNA): TGTGCCAGTAGTATCAATCAACTTACAGATACGCAGTATTTT.

The chain carries TRBV21-1 and TRBJ2-3; the table's D call TRBD2 went unverified against the DNA. TRBV21-1 is shown as a pseudogene. There are 16 residues in the CDR3. The CDR3 DNA sequence: TGTGCCAGCACCTCTAGGGAGGCAGCTAGCACAGATACGCAGTATTTT. It specifies CASTSREAASTDTQYF.

V usage is TRBV5-1 and J usage is TRBJ2-1; 10 nucleotides match TRBD2. Losses at the gene ends were 0 bases for V and 6 bases for J; bases not matched to a gene: 3. The germline V gene encodes CDR1 SGHRS and CDR2 YFSETQ. CDR3 size: 15 residues. CDR3 residues: CASSLGTSGVNEQFF. CDR3 sequence (DNA): TGCGCCAGCAGCTTGGGGACTAGCGGTGTCAATGAGCAGTTCTTC.

V usage is TRBV6-5 and J usage is TRBJ1-2; tentatively, D is TRBD1 (5 bases). This CDR3 has 16 amino acids. V lost 0 bases, J lost 4 bases, and 15 bases lay in between. The germline V gene encodes CDR1 MNHEY and CDR2 SVGAGI. In DNA, the CDR3 is TGTGCCAGCAGTTACTCTGGGGGGACCGGAACCTATGGCTACACCTTC. Its protein product is CASSYSGGTGTYGYTF.

There are a few counts of this clone. One end of the junction varies from germline; a read error may be responsible. The chain joins TRBV5-1 to TRBJ2-7, with TRBD2 as a possible D gene (5 bases). Germline-derived CDR1 and CDR2 are SGHRS and YFSETQ. The CDR3 is made up of 16 amino acids. The DNA for the CDR3 is TGCGCCAGCAGGTTGGTCGAGGGCCCAACCTCCTACGAGCAGTACTTC. It encodes CASRLVEGPTSYEQYF.